The clone carrying this TCR beta chain was seen ten or more times. Its antigen is currently unknown. TCRdb passed the RT-PCR reads through MiXCR, listing each CDR3 protein once. Among roughly 760,000 distinct CDR3 sequences listed, around 20% were seen once. This sample stems from a study of response to subunit inactivated influenza vaccine. The study's findings and limits: With each seasonal influenza vaccination, the authors suggested, few new T cells are recruited.

Trimming took 4 bases from V and 7 from J; bases not matched to a gene: 8. CDR3 length equals 15 residues. CDR1 SGHRS and CDR2 YFSETQ come from the germline V gene. The sequenced sample was PBMCs from blood, obtained 5 days after vaccination. J is TRBJ2-1 and V is TRBV5-1, with TRBD2 matching 10 bases. This TCR was recovered from a man aged 50-60 years who received an inactivated influenza vaccine. CDR3 region: CASSLRRTSGNEQFF. CDR3 coding DNA: TGCGCCAGCAGCCTACGCAGGACTAGCGGAAATGAGCAGTTCTTC.